These 24 T cell receptor beta chains were all obtained from the same sample, sequenced in a study of Ad26.COV2.S vaccination and SARS-CoV-2 variants (dated by TCRdb to 2020 to 2023). The sample's treatment or condition, from its label and the paper: about 20 received Ad26.COV2.S at low or high dose, single or two shots; a few received placebo; per-sample allocation not given. Repertoires of vaccine and placebo recipients were sequenced from samples taken on day 63 after the first injection. Libraries came from the immunoSEQ multiplex PCR assay. TCRdb's version of the immuneACCESS table is confined to in-frame rearrangements and falls short of the full clone set. An unresolved V gene accounts for under half of the shortfall where checked; the remainder is of unknown origin. Within this sample are around 320,000 clones, with approximately 86% of them counted one time only. The top ten constitute more than 1.5% of the sample.

The input for sequencing was peripheral blood, taken in a trial of Ad26.COV2.S vaccine versus placebo. The receptors derive from a person between 18 and 65 years old who received the Ad26.COV2.S COVID-19 vaccine or a placebo.

The V call is TRBV5-1, the J call TRBJ1-1; D unclear. Between the trimmed V and J ends, which lost 3 bases and 4 bases, there was a span of 16 bases. CDR1 and CDR2 (germline): SGHRS, YFSETQ. The length of the CDR3 is 15 residues. The CDR3 spells CASSWETGSGTEAFF. CDR3 sequence (DNA): TGCGCCAGCAGCTGGGAGACGGGTTCGGGCACTGAAGCTTTCTTT.

This sequence joins TRBV2 and TRBJ1-2, with D possibly being TRBD1 (6 bases). Deletions cut 10 bases from V and 4 bases from J, with 19 bases between. This CDR3 region has 14 residues. Germline loops: CDR1 SNHLY, CDR2 FYNNEI. The DNA for the CDR3 is TGTGCCACCGAGGAGGGGGGCGGGGGCTATGGCTACACCTTC. Translated: CATEEGGGGYGYTF.

In this sample, this clone turned up once. This chain links TRBV5-1 with TRBJ2-1; D not certain. CDR1 and CDR2 (germline): SGHRS, YFSETQ. V lost 0 bases and J lost 6, with 13 bases in between. This CDR3 has 15 amino acids. The CDR3 DNA is TGCGCCAGCAGCTTGGTTGTTCAGCCCGGCAATGAGCAGTTCTTC. It specifies CASSLVVQPGNEQFF. The whole variable domain, remainder taken from reference TRBV5-1 and TRBJ2-1, is KAGVTQTPRYLIKTRGQQVTLSCSPISGHRSVSWYQQTPGQGLQFLFEYFSETQRNKGNFPGRFSGRQFSNSRSEMNVSTLELGDSALYLCASSLVVQPGNEQFFGPGTRLTVL.

The V gene is TRBV6-2 or TRBV6-3, the J gene TRBJ1-1, with TRBD1 matching 7 bases. V trimming: 5 bases; J trimming: 7 bases; junction bases outside the gene matches: 13. The CDR3 runs 15 residues. Germline V CDR1 and CDR2: MNHEY, SVGEGT. The CDR3 reads CASSQTGKSQGEAFF. The CDR3 DNA reads as TGTGCCAGCAGTCAGACAGGGAAGTCACAAGGTGAAGCTTTCTTT.

V usage is TRBV25-1 and J usage is TRBJ2-6, with D possibly matching TRBD1 (6 bases). V lost 1 base and J lost 0, with 7 bases in between. This CDR3 region has 16 residues. Germline V lookup: CDR1 MGHDK, CDR2 SYGVNS. CDR3 nucleotide sequence: TGTGCCAGCAGTGAATGGGGGCTCTCTGGGGCCAACGTCCTGACTTTC. As protein: CASSEWGLSGANVLTF.

This clone has only one observation. This chain links TRBV7-9 with TRBJ2-3, with 7 bases lining up with TRBD2. The ends lost 3 bases at V and 1 base at J; junction bases unmatched: 13. CDR1 SEHNR and CDR2 FQNEAQ come from the germline V gene (reference sequence). The CDR3 consists of 18 residues. Here the CDR3 reads CASSFKRGGSLGTDTQYF. DNA of the CDR3: TGTGCCAGCAGCTTTAAGCGGGGCGGCTCACTTGGCACAGATACGCAGTATTTT.

The gene calls are TRBV7-6 and TRBJ2-1, with 9 nucleotides matching TRBD2. The CDR3 spans 15 residues. Germline V gene sequence: CDR1 SGHVS, CDR2 FNYEAQ. J was trimmed by 7 bases and V by 7 bases; bases with no gene match: 11. The CDR3 coding sequence is TGTGCCAGCACCCGAGGGACTAGCAGGACGAATGAGCAGTTCTTC. It is translated as CASTRGTSRTNEQFF.

This chain uses TRBV5-4 with TRBJ2-7; TRBD1 is a possible D gene (6 bases). CDR3 length: 14 residues. V lost 2 bases and J 4 bases, leaving 13 bases between the germline ends. CDR1 and CDR2 from the germline V gene are SGHNT and YYREEE (reference sequence). For the CDR3, the DNA is TGTGCCAGCAGCTTTCGGGACACGCTGTACGAGCAGTACTTC. Translating gives CASSFRDTLYEQYF.

The chain carries TRBV19 and TRBJ2-7, with a possible D match to TRBD1 (6 bases). Germline V lookup: CDR1 LNHDA, CDR2 SQIVND (reference sequence). Trimming removed 5 bases at V and 2 bases at J, with 31 bases between. There are 20 residues in the CDR3. The CDR3 nucleotides read TGTGCCAGTAGTTCACCCCTGGTGTGGCAGGGGTCGGGCTTGGCCTACGAGCAGTACTTC. As protein: CASSSPLVWQGSGLAYEQYF.

J is TRBJ2-3 and V is TRBV4-2; 7 nucleotides align to TRBD2. After removal of 0 bases from V and 4 bases from J, the junction contained 7 bases not matched to a gene. The germline gives CDR1 LGHNA, CDR2 YNFKEQ. This CDR3 is 16 amino acids long. The CDR3 loop is CASSQDRAGPADTQYF. In nucleotides, the CDR3 is TGTGCCAGCAGCCAAGACAGAGCGGGGCCCGCAGATACGCAGTATTTT.

The CDR3 region has the DNA TGTGCCAGCAGCCAAGATGCAGGACAGGGCCTCACTGAAGCTTTCTTT. Protein: CASSQDAGQGLTEAFF. The chain combines TRBV3-1 (or the pseudogene TRBV3-2) with TRBJ1-1; 8 positions agree with TRBD1. The CDR3 extends over 16 amino acids. Per germline, CDR1 LGHDT and CDR2 YNNKEL (reference sequence). V trimming: 0 bases; J trimming: 4 bases; junction bases outside the gene matches: 7.

The V gene is TRBV19, the J gene TRBJ2-1; 10 bases agree with TRBD1. The CDR3 extends over 18 amino acids. Trimming at V came to 8 bases and at J to 4 bases, leaving 17 bases not matched to a gene. Germline V gene data show CDR1 as LNHDA and CDR2 as SQIVND (reference sequence). CDR3 protein: CASGEGLRDRGRYNEQFF. CDR3 bases: TGTGCCAGTGGAGAGGGCCTCCGGGACAGGGGAAGGTACAATGAGCAGTTCTTC.

This clone occurred once. The chain combines TRBV9 with TRBJ2-7; D may be TRBD1 (6 bases). The CDR3 covers 15 residues. The V end lost 4 bases, the J end lost 0 bases, and 14 bases lay between the germline ends. CDR1 and CDR2 from the germline V gene are SGDLS and YYNGEE. CDR3 protein: CASSLGDTSSYEQYF. CDR3 DNA sequence: TGTGCCAGCAGCTTGGGGGACACCAGCTCCTACGAGCAGTACTTC.

V and J are TRBV6-6 and TRBJ2-3, with 10 positions matching TRBD1. V dropped 6 bases and J dropped 3; count of bases not matched to a gene: 3. The CDR3 runs 14 residues. Germline values: CDR1 MNHNY, CDR2 SVGAGI (reference sequence). The CDR3 DNA reads as TGTGCCAGCAGGACAGGGGGCATAACAGATACGCAGTATTTT. Translating it yields CASRTGGITDTQYF.

This clone is a singleton in its sample. The J gene is TRBJ1-1, the V gene TRBV23-1; TRBD1 aligns across 7 bases. TRBV23-1 has ORF status, its function being uncertain. CDR3 length: 15 residues. The V gene end was trimmed by 8 bases and the J gene end by 0 bases; junction bases not matched to a gene: 9. The CDR3 nucleotides are TGCGCCAGCGGCCCCCCGGGACAGATGAACACTGAAGCTTTCTTT. It encodes CASGPPGQMNTEAFF.

The J gene is TRBJ2-1, the V gene TRBV11-2; no clear D. Trimming took 3 bases from V and 0 from J, leaving 9 bases between them. CDR3 length: 15 residues. Germline V gene lookup returns CDR1 SGHAT and CDR2 FQNNGV. In nucleotides, the CDR3 is TGTGCCAGCAGCTTCACGGATTACTCCTACAATGAGCAGTTCTTC. Its protein is CASSFTDYSYNEQFF.

The J gene is TRBJ1-1, the V gene TRBV20-1; D not resolved. Germline values: CDR1 DFQATT, CDR2 SNEGSKA (reference sequence). This CDR3 is built from 11 residues. This chain's CDR3 is CIPWGNTEAFF. The CDR3 DNA is TGCATTCCCTGGGGGAACACTGAAGCTTTCTTT.

This clone was seen only a few times. The CDR3 region is CASSPVGSEYSPLHF. CDR3 nucleotide sequence: TGTGCCAGCAGTCCAGTTGGGTCAGAATATTCACCCCTCCACTTT. The rearrangement joins TRBV6-2 or TRBV6-3 to TRBJ1-6; D unresolved. Germline CDR1 is MNHEY and CDR2 is SVGEGT. The CDR3 extends over 15 amino acids. V lost 5 bases and J 8 bases, leaving 16 bases between the germline ends.

The CDR3 sequence is CASSRDGSQETQYF. CDR3 DNA sequence: TGCGCCAGCAGCCGGGACGGATCACAAGAGACCCAGTACTTC. This chain uses TRBV5-1 with TRBJ2-5; perhaps D is TRBD1 or TRBD2 (5 bases each). The CDR3 spans 14 residues. CDR1 is SGHRS, CDR2 YFSETQ, per germline. Trimming removed 4 bases at V and 2 bases at J, with 12 bases between.

The gene calls are TRBV30 and TRBJ2-4; D remains unclear. Germline V lookup: CDR1 GTSNPN, CDR2 SVGIG (reference sequence). There are 14 residues in the CDR3. The V end lost 6 bases, the J end lost 0 bases, and 12 bases lay between the germline ends. CDR3 protein: CACQISLAKNIQYF. The CDR3 nucleotides are TGTGCCTGTCAAATTAGCTTAGCCAAAAACATTCAGTACTTC.

This clone was found once. Within the sample, other DNA sequences also encode this same CDR3. The chain joins TRBV7-3 to TRBJ2-3; tentatively, D is TRBD2 (6 bases). CDR3 length equals 14 residues. Germline V lookup: CDR1 SGHTA, CDR2 FQGTGA. Trimming took 1 base from V and 2 from J, leaving 7 bases between them. CDR3 in amino acids: CASSLRGDTDTQYF. In DNA form, the CDR3 reads TGTGCCAGCAGCTTAAGGGGGGACACAGATACGCAGTATTTT.

The gene calls are TRBV29-1 and TRBJ2-7; D may match TRBD1 or TRBD2 (6 bases each). Germline CDR1 SQVTM, CDR2 ANQGSEA. Between the trimmed V and J ends, which lost 4 bases and 2 bases, there was a span of 12 bases. CDR3 size: 13 residues. This CDR3 reads CSVVGGGPYEQYF. The CDR3 coding sequence is TGCAGCGTTGTGGGGGGCGGACCCTACGAGCAGTACTTC.

The chain carries TRBV2 and TRBJ2-1; 14 bases agree with TRBD2. Germline trimming cut 6 bases from V and 4 bases from J; bases unmatched to any gene: 5. The CDR3 contains 16 residues. CDR1 is SNHLY and CDR2 is FYNNEI in the germline V gene. The CDR3 sequence is CASSPGLAGGYNEQFF. Here the CDR3 DNA reads TGTGCCAGCAGCCCTGGACTAGCGGGGGGTTACAATGAGCAGTTCTTC.

The V call is TRBV21-1, the J call TRBJ1-4. TRBV21-1 is termed a pseudogene. The CDR3 sequence is 12 residues long. The CDR3 DNA follows: TGTGCCAGCAACGCAACTAATGAAAAACTGTTTTTT. This gives the protein CASNATNEKLFF.